This T cell receptor beta chain was documented in a study of blood T cell repertoires in COVID-19. Participant-reported clinical history was the basis for cohort assignment. A few counts support this clone. CDR1 SGHAT and CDR2 FQNNGV come from the germline V gene. This CDR3 region has 14 residues. V was clipped by 6 bases and J by 4 bases, with 12 bases between them. Profiling relied on immunoSEQ multiplex PCR, and the TCRdb table lists in-frame clones only, not all of them. The data hold some 530,000 clones, with approximately 90% observed a single time. This chain connects TRBV11-2 to TRBJ2-2; a possible D gene is TRBD2 (5 bases). Sequencing was performed on PBMCs or T cells enriched from blood (not recorded which). The origin of this receptor is a woman aged 55-75 years who had recovered from COVID-19. The CDR3 loop is CASRLPGSTGELFF. Written as DNA, the CDR3 is TGTGCCAGCAGGCTCCCGGGGAGCACCGGGGAGCTGTTTTTT.